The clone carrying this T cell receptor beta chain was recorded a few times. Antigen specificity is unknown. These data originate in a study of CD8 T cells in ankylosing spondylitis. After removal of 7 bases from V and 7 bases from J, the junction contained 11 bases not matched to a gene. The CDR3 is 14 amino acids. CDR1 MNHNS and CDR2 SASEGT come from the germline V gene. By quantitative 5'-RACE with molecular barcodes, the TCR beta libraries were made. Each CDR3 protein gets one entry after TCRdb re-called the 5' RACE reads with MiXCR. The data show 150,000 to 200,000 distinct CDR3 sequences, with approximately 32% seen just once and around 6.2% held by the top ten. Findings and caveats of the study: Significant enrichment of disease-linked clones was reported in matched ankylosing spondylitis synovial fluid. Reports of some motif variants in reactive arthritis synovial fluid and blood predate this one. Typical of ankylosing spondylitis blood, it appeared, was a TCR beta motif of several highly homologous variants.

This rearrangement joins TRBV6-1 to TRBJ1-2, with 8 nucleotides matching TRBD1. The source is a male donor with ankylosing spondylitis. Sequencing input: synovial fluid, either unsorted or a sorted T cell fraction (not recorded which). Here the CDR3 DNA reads TGTGCCAGCACCTACGACAGGGGTTATGGTGGCTACACCTTC. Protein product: CASTYDRGYGGYTF.